The 9 T cell receptor beta chains presented below share a single source sample, sequenced in a study of shared clonotypes between healthy human individuals. The assay was immunoSEQ multiplex PCR, and TCRdb's table has in-frame clones only and misses some. The sample has approximately 590,000 clones, 95% to 96% seen once. Naive-designated CD8 cells lacked CD45RO, were positively enriched for CCR7, and omitted terminally differentiated effector memory CD45RA+ cells. The sequencing sample was made of naive CD8+ T cells sorted from blood. These receptors originate from a woman in her thirties in good health.

The chain links TRBV19 to TRBJ2-1; the D call may be TRBD1 or TRBD2 (5 bases each). V was trimmed by 8 bases and J by 7 bases, leaving 18 bases between them. CDR1 is LNHDA, CDR2 SQIVND, per germline (reference sequence). The CDR3 length is 14 residues. In DNA, the CDR3 is TGTGCCAGTCGGGACCTCCTCGAGGGTAATGAGCAGTTCTTC. Amino acid sequence: CASRDLLEGNEQFF.

The chain links TRBV6-5 to TRBJ2-7, with a weak D call TRBD1 (6 bases). The CDR3 runs 14 residues. Trimming took off 6 bases at V and 2 bases at J, with 14 bases between the two ends. Germline values: CDR1 MNHEY, CDR2 SVGAGI. Here the CDR3 reads CASRPGQFPYEQYF. Here the CDR3 DNA reads TGTGCCAGCAGACCCGGACAGTTCCCCTACGAGCAGTACTTC.

V is TRBV28 and J is TRBJ2-7, with a tentative D call TRBD2 (7 bases). Germline CDR1 is MDHEN and CDR2 is SYDVKM. Trimming took off 4 bases at V and 2 bases at J, with 18 bases between the two ends. The CDR3 is 16 residues long. For the CDR3, the DNA is TGTGCCAGCAGTTCTCTACAGGGAGGGTGGACCTACGAGCAGTACTTC. Its translation is CASSSLQGGWTYEQYF.

The chain joins TRBV27 to TRBJ1-5, with a tentative D call TRBD1 (5 bases). Germline V CDR1 and CDR2: MNHEY, SMNVEV (reference sequence). There are 16 residues in the CDR3. V lost 4 bases and J 3 bases, leaving 16 bases between the germline ends. The CDR3 loop reads CASSSRVGVNNQPQHF. CDR3 DNA sequence: TGTGCCAGCAGTTCAAGGGTAGGGGTGAACAATCAGCCCCAGCATTTT.

The chain combines TRBV27 with TRBJ2-3; 7 bases fit TRBD1. CDR1 is MNHEY, CDR2 SMNVEV, per germline (reference sequence). The CDR3 extends over 13 amino acids. With 5 bases clipped from V and 5 bases from J, the junction kept 4 bases outside the gene matches. The CDR3 reads CASSITGVDTQYF. The DNA of the CDR3 is TGTGCCAGCAGTATAACAGGGGTAGATACGCAGTATTTT.

The sample holds a few counts of this clone. This CDR3 is also generated by other DNA sequences in the sample. This chain connects TRBV27 to TRBJ1-2; D is uncertain. The V end lost 8 bases, the J end lost 0 bases, and 10 bases lay between the germline ends. The germline gives CDR1 MNHEY, CDR2 SMNVEV (reference sequence). The CDR3 is 13 residues long. The DNA for the CDR3 is TGTGCCAGCTCCTACACCGCTAACTATGGCTACACCTTC. It codes for CASSYTANYGYTF.

Concerning this clone: Other DNA sequences from this sample encode an identical CDR3 as well. The chain recombines TRBV5-8 with TRBJ1-1; D unclear. Germline loops: CDR1 SGHTS, CDR2 YDEGEE. Trimming stripped 2 bases from V and 5 bases from J, with 4 bases between. CDR3 length: 11 amino acids. The CDR3 spells CASSFGTEAFF. CDR3 coding DNA: TGTGCCAGCAGCTTTGGTACTGAAGCTTTCTTT.

The chain is built from TRBV6-6 and TRBJ1-1; TRBD1 matches 10 bases. J was trimmed by 11 bases and V by 11 bases; bases with no gene match: 8. CDR3 length: 11 amino acids. Germline V gives CDR1 MNHNY, CDR2 SVGAGI (reference sequence). The CDR3 sequence is CAGGTGVDAFF. The CDR3 nucleotides are TGTGCCGGCGGGACAGGGGTTGATGCTTTCTTT.

This clone was detected only once. This rearrangement joins TRBV28 to TRBJ2-7, with unresolved D. Trimming took off 3 bases at V and 5 bases at J, with 11 bases between the two ends. The germline CDR1 and CDR2 sequences are MDHEN and SYDVKM. The CDR3 is 13 amino acids. The CDR3 region is CASSFAVTNEQYF. Here the CDR3 DNA reads TGTGCCAGCAGTTTTGCGGTGACGAACGAGCAGTACTTC.